The present T cell receptor beta chain was sequenced within a study of human T cells and chemical hapten exposure (dated by TCRdb to the early 2020s). In terms of the full investigation: For sensitization, 2% DPC in acetone was applied to a roughly 2 cm by roughly 2 cm area of upper inner arm skin. Patch testing was performed on the upper back with Finn chambers containing 0.01% DPC, and the patch tests were scored after 6 days according to International Contact Dermatitis Research Group standards. The study tracked peripheral blood TCR repertoire changes in vivo during primary and secondary sensitization to the hapten diphenylcyclopropenone (DPC) in alopecia patients. Most of the patients in the cohort were female, and the cohort covered alopecia areata with under or over 50% scalp involvement, alopecia totalis and alopecia universalis. Libraries were pooled for sequencing, and per-sample TCR yields varied mainly because of small differences in library volumes within the pool. Blood samples were taken from patients before sensitization (week 0) and then at 2, 6 and about 24 weeks after DPC sensitization. Nearly 30 alopecia patients gave blood for TCR sequencing at one to four time points (pre-sensitization, 2, 6 and 24 weeks). Throughout the study period of around 24 weeks, patients also received therapeutic DPC doses to the scalp every week. What the work shows at the level of the full study, not this receptor alone: Significantly more large CDR3 similarity clusters were formed by expanded TCRs than by pre-sensitization or healthy control sets, consistent with antigen-driven responses. Patch test score correlated positively with the number of PT1 expanded TCRs, reaching significance at thresholds 8, 16 and 32 but not at 4. DPC sensitization did not change the number of TCRs with a frequency above 1 in 1000, and there was no evidence of changes in global repertoire structure. Because all patients had alopecia, a presumed autoimmune disease, the immune response of the patients might differ from that of healthy individuals. After repeated subsampling, changes were observed in the strength of the expansion versus patch-test correlation and in the threshold at which the correlation became significant.

This clonotype was picked up many times. This receptor's antigen is unknown. No base quality information exists; no much larger clone differs at one position. What this sample's time point label stands for: pre-sensitization, week 0. The treatment or condition label, as the study defines it: therapeutic diphenylcyclopropenone sensitization with weekly scalp DPC. At every patch-test visit, the blood draw took place before the patch test was put on. Patients were eligible if aged 18 to 70, diagnosed with alopecia and judged suitable for DPC therapy, and pregnant patients were excluded. Unfractionated whole blood was collected in Tempus Blood RNA tubes, and total RNA was extracted from that blood. CDR1 and CDR2 were assigned from the germline V gene as SGHDN and FVKESK. Unmatched junction bases come to 5, with V trimmed by 3 bases and J by 11 bases. From cysteine to phenylalanine, the CDR3 is 15 amino acids long. Of all the DNA, just the CDR3 is kept, 45 bases in frame from base 1.

Libraries were built with RACE. The data were produced on a NextSeq 500. Library preparation attached unique molecular identifiers to individual cDNA molecules for quantitative, reproducible TCR counting. Both TCR alpha and TCR beta chains were sequenced from each blood RNA sample. The original methods were these. The median number of TCRs per sample was over 85,000, ranging from about 20,000 to 700,000. V, J and CDR3 annotation of the TCR reads was performed with the Decombinator software suite. To make PS versus PT1 abundance plots, every sample was subsampled to the same number of TCRs (28,000). TCRs were defined as expanded if absent before sensitization and observed at least eight times at the 2-week time point. TCRdb ran its own pipeline on the public reads, namely fastp trimming at Q25 and MiXCR clone calling, and kept in-frame beta chains. When rows share a CDR3 protein, they turn into one entry using the most common DNA and genes. The V and J calls were not made by the authors but by TCRdb's processing. Recorded for this sample are fewer than 50,000 distinct CDR3 sequences; about 7.6% of them occurred a single time. Roughly 1.3% of the sample rests with the top ten.

The chain employs TRBV14 and TRBJ1-6, with 12 bases matching TRBD1. The sequencing used whole blood, collected in connection with sensitization to the hapten diphenylcyclopropenone (DPC). The clonotype originates from a woman aged 45-60 years with alopecia areata. Some clones in this sample may be carry-over from other donors' samples. The DNA sequence is TGTGCCAGCAGCCAGATGGGACAGGGGGCTACACCCCTCCACTTT. This yields the protein CASSQMGQGATPLHF.